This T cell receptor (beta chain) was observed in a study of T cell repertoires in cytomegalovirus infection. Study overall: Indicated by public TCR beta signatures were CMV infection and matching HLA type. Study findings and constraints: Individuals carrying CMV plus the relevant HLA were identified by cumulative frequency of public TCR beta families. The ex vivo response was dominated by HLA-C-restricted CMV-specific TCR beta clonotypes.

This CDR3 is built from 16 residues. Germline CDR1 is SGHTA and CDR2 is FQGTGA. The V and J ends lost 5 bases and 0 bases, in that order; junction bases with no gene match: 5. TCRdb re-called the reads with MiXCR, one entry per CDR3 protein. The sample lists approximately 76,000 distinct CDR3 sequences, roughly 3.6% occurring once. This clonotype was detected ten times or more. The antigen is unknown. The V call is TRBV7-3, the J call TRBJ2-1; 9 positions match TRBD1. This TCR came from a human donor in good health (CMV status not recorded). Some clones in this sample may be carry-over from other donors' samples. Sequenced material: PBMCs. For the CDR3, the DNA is TGTGCCAGCAGCAGAGAGACAGGGGGCTCCTACAATGAGCAGTTCTTC. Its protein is CASSRETGGSYNEQFF.